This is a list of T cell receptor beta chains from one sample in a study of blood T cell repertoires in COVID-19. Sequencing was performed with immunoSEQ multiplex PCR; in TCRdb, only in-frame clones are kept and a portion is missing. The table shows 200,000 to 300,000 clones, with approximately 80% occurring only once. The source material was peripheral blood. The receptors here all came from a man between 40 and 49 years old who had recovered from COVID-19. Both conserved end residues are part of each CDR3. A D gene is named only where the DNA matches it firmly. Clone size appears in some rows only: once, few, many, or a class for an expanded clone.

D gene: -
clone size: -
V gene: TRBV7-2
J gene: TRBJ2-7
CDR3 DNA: TGTGCCAGCAGCTTAGGAGGGCCCGTTTACGAGCAGTACTTC
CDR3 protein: CASSLGGPVYEQYF

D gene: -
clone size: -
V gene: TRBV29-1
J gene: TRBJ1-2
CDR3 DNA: TGCAGCGTTGGCGGGGGTTCCTATGGCTACACCTTC
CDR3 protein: CSVGGGSYGYTF

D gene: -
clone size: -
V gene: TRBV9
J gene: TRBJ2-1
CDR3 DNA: TGTGCCAGCAGCGTGACGGGGGCCTACAATGAGCAGTTCTTC
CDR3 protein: CASSVTGAYNEQFF

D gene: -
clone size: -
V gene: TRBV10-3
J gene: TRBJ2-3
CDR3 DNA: TGTGCCATCAGTGAGTCGCAGTTATTGGATACGCAGTATTTT
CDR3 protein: CAISESQLLDTQYF

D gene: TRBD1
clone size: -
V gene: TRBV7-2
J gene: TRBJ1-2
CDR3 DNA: TGTGCCAGCAGCTTAGGTATATCGGGACAGGGGTATGGCTACACCTTC
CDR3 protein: CASSLGISGQGYGYTF

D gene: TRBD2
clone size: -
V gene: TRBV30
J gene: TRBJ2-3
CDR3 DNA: TGTGCCTGGGACTGGACTAGCGGGAGGGCAGTGACGCAGTATTTT
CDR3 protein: CAWDWTSGRAVTQYF

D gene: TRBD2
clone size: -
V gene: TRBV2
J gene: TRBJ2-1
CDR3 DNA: TGTGCCAGCAGGGACCTAGCGGGTTCGTACAATGAGCAGTTCTTC
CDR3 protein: CASRDLAGSYNEQFF

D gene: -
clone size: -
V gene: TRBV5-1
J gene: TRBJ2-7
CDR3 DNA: TGCGCCAGCAGCTTGGGGCCGGAGGGCTACGAGCAGTACTTC
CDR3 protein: CASSLGPEGYEQYF

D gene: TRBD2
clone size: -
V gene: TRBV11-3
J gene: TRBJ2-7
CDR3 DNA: TGTGCCAGCAGCTTCTCGGGACTAGCGGTCCCCTACGAGCAGTACTTC
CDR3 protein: CASSFSGLAVPYEQYF

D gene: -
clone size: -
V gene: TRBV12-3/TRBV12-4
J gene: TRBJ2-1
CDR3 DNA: TGTGCCAGCAGCATCGGCTACAATGAGCAGTTCTTC
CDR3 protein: CASSIGYNEQFF

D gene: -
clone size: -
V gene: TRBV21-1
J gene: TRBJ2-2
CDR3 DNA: TGTGCCAGCAGCAAAGACCCCTCTATTGGCGGGACAGCGAACACCGGGGAGCTGTTTTTT
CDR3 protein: CASSKDPSIGGTANTGELFF

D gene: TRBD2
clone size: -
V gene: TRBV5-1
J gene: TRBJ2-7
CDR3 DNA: TGCGCCAGCAGCCCCGGGACTAGCGGGGGTCGCGAGCAGTACTTC
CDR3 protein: CASSPGTSGGREQYF

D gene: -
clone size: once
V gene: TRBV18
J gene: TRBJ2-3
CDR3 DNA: TGTGCCAGCTCACCCGCATCTGTAGCAGCCACAGATACGCAGTATTTT
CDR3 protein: CASSPASVAATDTQYF